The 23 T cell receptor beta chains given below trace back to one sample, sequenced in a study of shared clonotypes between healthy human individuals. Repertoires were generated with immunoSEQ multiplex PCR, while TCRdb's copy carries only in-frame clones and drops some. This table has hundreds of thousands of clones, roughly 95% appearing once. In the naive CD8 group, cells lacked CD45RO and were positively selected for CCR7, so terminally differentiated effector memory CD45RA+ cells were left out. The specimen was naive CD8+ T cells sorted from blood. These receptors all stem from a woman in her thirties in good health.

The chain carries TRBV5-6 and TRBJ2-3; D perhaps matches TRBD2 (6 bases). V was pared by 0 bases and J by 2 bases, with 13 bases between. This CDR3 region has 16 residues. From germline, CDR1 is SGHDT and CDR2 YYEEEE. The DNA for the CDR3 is TGTGCCAGCAGCTTGGTTACTAGCCGAATCACAGATACGCAGTATTTT. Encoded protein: CASSLVTSRITDTQYF.

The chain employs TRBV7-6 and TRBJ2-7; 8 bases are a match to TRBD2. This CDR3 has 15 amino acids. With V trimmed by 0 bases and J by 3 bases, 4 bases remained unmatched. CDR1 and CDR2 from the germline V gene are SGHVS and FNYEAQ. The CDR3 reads CASSLAPGGVYEQYF. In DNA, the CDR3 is TGTGCCAGCAGCTTAGCGCCGGGAGGGGTCTACGAGCAGTACTTC.

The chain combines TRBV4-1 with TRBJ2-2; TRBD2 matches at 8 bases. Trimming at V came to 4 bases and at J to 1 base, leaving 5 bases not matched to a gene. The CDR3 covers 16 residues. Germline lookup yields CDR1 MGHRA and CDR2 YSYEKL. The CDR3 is CASSLSGGGNTGELFF. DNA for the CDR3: TGCGCCAGCAGCCTATCGGGAGGGGGGAACACCGGGGAGCTGTTTTTT.

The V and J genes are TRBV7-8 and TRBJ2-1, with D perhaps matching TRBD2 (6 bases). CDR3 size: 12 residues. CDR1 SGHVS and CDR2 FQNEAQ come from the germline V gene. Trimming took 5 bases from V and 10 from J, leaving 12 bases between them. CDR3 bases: TGTGCCAGCAGCGGGACTCCCGGGGAGCAGTTCTTC. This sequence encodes CASSGTPGEQFF.

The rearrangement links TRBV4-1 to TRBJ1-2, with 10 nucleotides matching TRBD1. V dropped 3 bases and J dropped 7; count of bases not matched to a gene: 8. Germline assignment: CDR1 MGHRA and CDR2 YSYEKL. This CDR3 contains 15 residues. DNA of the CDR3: TGCGCCAGCAGCCAGAGACAGGGGGCTGGGGGTGGCTACACCTTC. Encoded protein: CASSQRQGAGGGYTF.

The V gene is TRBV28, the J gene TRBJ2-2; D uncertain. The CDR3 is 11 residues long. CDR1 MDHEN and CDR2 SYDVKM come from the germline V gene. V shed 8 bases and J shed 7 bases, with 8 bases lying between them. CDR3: CASLFSGELFF. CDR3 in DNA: TGTGCCAGCTTATTTAGCGGGGAGCTGTTTTTT.

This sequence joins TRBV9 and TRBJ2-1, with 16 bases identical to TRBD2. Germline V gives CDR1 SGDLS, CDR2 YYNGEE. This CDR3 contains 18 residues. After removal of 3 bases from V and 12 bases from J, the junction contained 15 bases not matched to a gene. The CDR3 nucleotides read TGTGCCAGCAGCGGAGCGGGACTAGCGGGAGGGCCGATTGAGGCGCAGTTCTTC. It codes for CASSGAGLAGGPIEAQFF.

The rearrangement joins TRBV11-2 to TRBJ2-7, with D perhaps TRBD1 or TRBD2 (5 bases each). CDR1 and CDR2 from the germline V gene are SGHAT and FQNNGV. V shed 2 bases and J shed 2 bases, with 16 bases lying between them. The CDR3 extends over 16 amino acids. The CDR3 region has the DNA TGTGCCAGCAGCTTACTGGGGCTAGCCGAAACCTACGAGCAGTACTTC. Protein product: CASSLLGLAETYEQYF.

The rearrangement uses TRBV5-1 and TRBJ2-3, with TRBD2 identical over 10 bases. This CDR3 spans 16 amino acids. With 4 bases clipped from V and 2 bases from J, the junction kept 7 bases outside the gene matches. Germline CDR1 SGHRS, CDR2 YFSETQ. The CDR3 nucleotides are TGCGCCAGCAGCCATTTACTAGCGGGAAACACAGATACGCAGTATTTT. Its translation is CASSHLLAGNTDTQYF.

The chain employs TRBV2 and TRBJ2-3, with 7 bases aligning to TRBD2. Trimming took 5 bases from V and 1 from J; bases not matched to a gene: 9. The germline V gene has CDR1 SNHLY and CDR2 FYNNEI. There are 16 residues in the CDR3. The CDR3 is CASSPLVGGGTDTQYF. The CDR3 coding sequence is TGTGCCAGCAGTCCTTTGGTTGGGGGGGGCACAGATACGCAGTATTTT.

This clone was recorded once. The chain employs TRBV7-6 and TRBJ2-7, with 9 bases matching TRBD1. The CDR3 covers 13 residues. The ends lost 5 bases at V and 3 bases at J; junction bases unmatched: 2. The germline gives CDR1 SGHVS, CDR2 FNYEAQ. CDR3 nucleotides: TGTGCCAGCAGCCCGGGACAGGGCTACGAGCAGTACTTC. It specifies CASSPGQGYEQYF.

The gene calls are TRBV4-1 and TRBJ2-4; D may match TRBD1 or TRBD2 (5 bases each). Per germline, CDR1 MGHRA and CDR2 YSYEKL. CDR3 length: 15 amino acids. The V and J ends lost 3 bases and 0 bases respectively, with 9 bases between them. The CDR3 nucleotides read TGCGCCAGCAGCCAGTCGGGGCTAGCCAAAAACATTCAGTACTTC. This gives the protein CASSQSGLAKNIQYF.

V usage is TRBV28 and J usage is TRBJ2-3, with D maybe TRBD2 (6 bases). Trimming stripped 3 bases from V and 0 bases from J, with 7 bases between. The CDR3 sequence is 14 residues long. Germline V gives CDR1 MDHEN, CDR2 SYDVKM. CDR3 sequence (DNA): TGTGCCAGCAGTTTTGCGGGAAGCACAGATACGCAGTATTTT. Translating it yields CASSFAGSTDTQYF. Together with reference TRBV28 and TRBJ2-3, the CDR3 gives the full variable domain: DVKVTQSSRYLVKRTGEKVFLECVQDMDHENMFWYRQDPGLGLRLIYFSYDVKMKEKGDIPEGYSVSREKKERFSLILESASTNQTSMYLCASSFAGSTDTQYFGPGTRLTVL.

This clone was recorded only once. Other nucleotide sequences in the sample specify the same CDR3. CDR3 in DNA: TGTGCCAGCAGTTTAGCAGGGGACTACGAGCAGTACTTC. Residues: CASSLAGDYEQYF. This chain joins TRBV28 and TRBJ2-7; D is perhaps TRBD1 (6 bases). V lost 2 bases and J 3 bases, leaving 8 bases between the germline ends. Germline CDR1 is MDHEN and CDR2 is SYDVKM. The CDR3 runs to 13 residues.

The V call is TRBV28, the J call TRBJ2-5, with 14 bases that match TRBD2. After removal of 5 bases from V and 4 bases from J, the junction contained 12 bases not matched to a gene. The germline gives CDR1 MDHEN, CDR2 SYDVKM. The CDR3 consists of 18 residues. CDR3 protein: CASSRRTSGRPMGETQYF. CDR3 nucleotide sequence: TGTGCCAGCAGTCGCCGGACTAGCGGGAGGCCCATGGGAGAGACCCAGTACTTC.

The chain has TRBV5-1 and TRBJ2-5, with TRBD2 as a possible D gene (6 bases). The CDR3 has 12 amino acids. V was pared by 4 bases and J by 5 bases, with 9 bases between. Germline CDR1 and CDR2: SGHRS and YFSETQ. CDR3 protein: CASSGGGETQYF. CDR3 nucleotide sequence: TGCGCCAGCAGCGGCGGAGGGGAGACCCAGTACTTC.

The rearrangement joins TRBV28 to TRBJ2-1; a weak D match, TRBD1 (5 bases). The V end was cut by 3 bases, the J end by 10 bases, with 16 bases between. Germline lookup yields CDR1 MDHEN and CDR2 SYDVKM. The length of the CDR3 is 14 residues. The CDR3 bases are TGTGCCAGCAGTTTCTTCCGGGCGCAGGGAGAGCAGTTCTTC. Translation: CASSFFRAQGEQFF. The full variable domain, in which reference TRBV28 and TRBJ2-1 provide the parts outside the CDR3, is DVKVTQSSRYLVKRTGEKVFLECVQDMDHENMFWYRQDPGLGLRLIYFSYDVKMKEKGDIPEGYSVSREKKERFSLILESASTNQTSMYLCASSFFRAQGEQFFGPGTRLTVL.

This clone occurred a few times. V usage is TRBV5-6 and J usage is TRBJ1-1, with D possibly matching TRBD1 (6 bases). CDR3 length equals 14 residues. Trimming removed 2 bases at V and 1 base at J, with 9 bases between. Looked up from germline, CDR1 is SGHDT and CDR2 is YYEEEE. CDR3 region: CASSLRTENTEAFF. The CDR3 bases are TGTGCCAGCAGCTTAAGGACAGAGAACACTGAAGCTTTCTTT.

The CDR3 loop is CASSSGGGTYEQYF. Here the CDR3 DNA reads TGTGCCAGTAGTTCGGGCGGGGGTACCTACGAGCAGTACTTC. The V call is TRBV19, the J call TRBJ2-7; 7 nucleotides line up with TRBD2. The CDR3 has 14 residues. The germline V gene has CDR1 LNHDA and CDR2 SQIVND (reference sequence). Trimming at V came to 5 bases and at J to 2 bases, leaving 6 bases not matched to a gene.

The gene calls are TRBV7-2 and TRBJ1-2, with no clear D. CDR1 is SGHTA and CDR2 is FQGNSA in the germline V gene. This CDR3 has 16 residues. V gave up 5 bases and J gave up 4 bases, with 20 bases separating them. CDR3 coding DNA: TGTGCCAGCAGCCCCAGCCCAGCGACATCTTTCTATGGCTACACCTTC. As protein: CASSPSPATSFYGYTF.

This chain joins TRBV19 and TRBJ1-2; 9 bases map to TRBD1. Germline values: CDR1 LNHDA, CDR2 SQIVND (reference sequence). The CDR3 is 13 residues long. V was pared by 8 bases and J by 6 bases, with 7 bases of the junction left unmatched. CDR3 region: CASGGQGGDGYTF. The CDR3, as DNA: TGTGCCAGTGGGGGACAGGGAGGAGATGGCTACACCTTC.

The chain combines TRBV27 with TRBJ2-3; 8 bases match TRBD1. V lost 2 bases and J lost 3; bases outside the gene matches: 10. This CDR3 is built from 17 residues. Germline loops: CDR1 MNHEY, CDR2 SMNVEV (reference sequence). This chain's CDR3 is CASSLRTGRPMTDTQYF. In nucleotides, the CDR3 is TGTGCCAGCAGTTTAAGGACAGGGCGTCCGATGACAGATACGCAGTATTTT.

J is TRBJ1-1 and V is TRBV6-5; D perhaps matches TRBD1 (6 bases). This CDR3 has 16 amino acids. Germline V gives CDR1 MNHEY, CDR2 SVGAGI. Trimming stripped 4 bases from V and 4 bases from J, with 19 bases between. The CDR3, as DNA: TGTGCCAGCAGTTCCGGGGGAACAGGGATCGTCACTGAAGCTTTCTTT. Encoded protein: CASSSGGTGIVTEAFF.